This T cell receptor beta chain comes out of a study of blood T cells in healthy people across ages. Study-wide points: Researchers said unsorted PBMCs prevented a conclusive naive versus antigen-experienced comparison.

Healthy Caucasians from Russia aged about 6 to 90 served as donors. Isolation recovered at least 6 million PBMCs from every sample. With V trimmed by 5 bases and J by 2 bases, 15 bases remained unmatched. This CDR3 spans 17 amino acids. Germline V CDR1 and CDR2: SGHAT, FQDESV (reference sequence). On this clonotype itself: Its antigen is unknown.

A J-beta primer mix and a sample-barcoded 5' primer were used in a second PCR of about 7 to 11 cycles. TCRdb itself ran the 5' RACE reads through MiXCR, one entry per CDR3 protein. Here the sample spans about 1,600,000 distinct CDR3 sequences, around two fifths being singletons. Sequenced input: blood. V is TRBV11-1 and J is TRBJ2-7, with 7 bases identical to TRBD1. This TCR was recovered from a woman under 30 in good health. Here the CDR3 DNA reads TGTGCCAGCAGCCCAGTAGGCGAGGACAGGCTAACCTACGAGCAGTACTTC. Protein product: CASSPVGEDRLTYEQYF.